This T cell receptor (beta chain) was documented in a study of blood T cell repertoires in COVID-19. Original processing methods: By means of reference gene primer amplification, nucleated cell counts were estimated. Profiling relied on immunoSEQ multiplex PCR, and the TCRdb table lists in-frame clones only, not all of them. Clone size and V and J calls were adopted from that table, with D and trimming inferred from the DNA. The sample yields hundreds of thousands of clones, more than 70% seen once. Per the germline V gene, CDR1 is SGDLS and CDR2 is YYNGEE. The CDR3 consists of 15 residues. The V segment lost 2 bases and the J segment 8 bases; nucleotides outside the gene matches: 8.

Sequences were obtained from peripheral blood. This TCR was recovered from a man aged 80 or over with acute or convalescent COVID-19. The chain uses TRBV9 and TRBJ2-1; 9 nucleotides line up with TRBD1. The CDR3 is CASSVEDRGHDEQFF. DNA for the CDR3: TGTGCCAGCAGCGTTGAGGACAGGGGTCACGATGAGCAGTTCTTC.